This T cell receptor beta chain came from a study of blood T cell repertoires in COVID-19. Study-level information: Samples taken during acute and convalescent COVID-19 were collected in the United States, Italy and Spain.

In the original processing: Scientists estimated how many nucleated cells there were by amplifying reference gene primers. TCRdb's copy holds only in-frame clones and misses some; the assay was immunoSEQ multiplex PCR. The D gene and trimming were derived from the DNA, and the V and J assignments and clone size from that table. The table includes about 160,000 clones, 80% detected once. The receptor was isolated from a woman aged 55 to 70 who had recovered from COVID-19. Sequences were obtained from PBMCs or T cells enriched from blood (not recorded which).

CDR3 protein: CSVTGDFDSNEQFF. CDR3 DNA sequence: TGCAGCGTTACCGGCGACTTTGACAGCAATGAGCAGTTCTTC. The chain uses TRBV29-1 and TRBJ2-1; TRBD1 might be the D (5 bases). V lost 5 bases and J lost 6, with 17 bases in between. Germline CDR1 and CDR2: SQVTM and ANQGSEA. CDR3 length: 14 residues.